Each of the 18 T cell receptor beta chains below was sequenced from the same sample in a study of OX40 agonist ivuxolimab in advanced cancers. Here immunoSEQ multiplex PCR was the method, and the copy in TCRdb shows in-frame clones only, minus some. The data show under 25,000 clones, 86% seen once. The sequenced sample was CD4+ or CD8+ T cells sorted from blood, obtained in a trial of the OX40 agonist ivuxolimab. The source of these receptors is an adult with an advanced solid tumor such as melanoma, head and neck, liver or kidney cancer.

The V gene is TRBV6-4, the J gene TRBJ2-1; D is unclear. Germline assignment: CDR1 MRHNA and CDR2 SNTAGT. V dropped 0 bases and J dropped 8 bases, with 11 bases sitting between them. The CDR3 extends over 14 amino acids. CDR3 nucleotides: TGTGCCAGCAGTGACTCCTCCTACCTCGATGAGCAGTTCTTC. As protein: CASSDSSYLDEQFF.

The chain uses TRBV5-8 and TRBJ1-3; D unresolved. The germline CDR1 and CDR2 sequences are SGHTS and YDEGEE. The CDR3 spans 15 residues. V lost 0 bases and J lost 0, with 7 bases in between. CDR3 sequence: CASSLGQSSGNTIYF. Written as DNA, the CDR3 is TGTGCCAGCAGCTTGGGGCAGAGCTCTGGAAACACCATATATTTT.

This chain joins TRBV6-5 and TRBJ2-1; TRBD2 matches 9 bases. V was clipped by 6 bases and J by 6 bases; unmatched bases: 6. Germline loops: CDR1 MNHEY, CDR2 SVGAGI. This CDR3 contains 14 residues. The CDR3 is CASRNSGSLNEQFF. The CDR3 DNA reads TGTGCCAGCAGGAATAGCGGGAGCCTCAATGAGCAGTTCTTC.

The CDR3 sequence: CASSGELSTGELFF. CDR3 coding DNA: TGTGCCAGCAGCGGGGAGTTGAGCACCGGGGAGCTGTTTTTT. The chain is built from TRBV5-6 and TRBJ2-2; tentatively, D is TRBD2 (5 bases). V gave up 4 bases and J gave up 4 bases, with 11 bases separating them. Germline V CDR1 and CDR2: SGHDT, YYEEEE. The CDR3 has 14 amino acids. Looking up the rest from reference TRBV5-6 and TRBJ2-2 gives the full variable domain: DAGVTQSPTHLIKTRGQQVTLRCSPKSGHDTVSWYQQALGQGPQFIFQYYEEEERQRGNFPDRFSGHQFPNYSSELNVNALLLGDSALYLCASSGELSTGELFFGEGSRLTVL.

J is TRBJ2-5 and V is TRBV7-9; D might be TRBD1 or TRBD2, each matching 5 bases. The germline gives CDR1 SEHNR, CDR2 FQNEAQ (reference sequence). The V end lost 6 bases, the J end lost 5 bases, and 25 bases lay between the germline ends. CDR3 length equals 17 residues. Here the CDR3 DNA reads TGTGCCAGCAGAGATACCGGGACCACAAGAGTTGGGGAGACCCAGTACTTC. The encoded protein is CASRDTGTTRVGETQYF.

The chain uses TRBV27 and TRBJ1-1; 10 bases are a match to TRBD1. The CDR3 is 14 amino acids. Germline V gene lookup returns CDR1 MNHEY and CDR2 SMNVEV (reference sequence). With V trimmed by 3 bases and J by 4 bases, 2 bases remained unmatched. CDR3 protein: CASSFRTGGTEAFF. CDR3 nucleotide sequence: TGTGCCAGCAGTTTCCGGACAGGGGGCACTGAAGCTTTCTTT.

The genes are TRBV25-1 and TRBJ1-2; no reliable D call. The V end lost 2 bases, the J end lost 2 bases, and 9 bases lay between the germline ends. Germline V lookup: CDR1 MGHDK, CDR2 SYGVNS. CDR3 size: 14 residues. This CDR3 is CASSEEEQNYGYTF. Written as DNA, the CDR3 is TGTGCCAGCAGTGAAGAAGAGCAAAACTATGGCTACACCTTC.

The CDR3 DNA reads as TGTGCCAGCAGCCCAGGGGTGGTGAACACTGAAGCTTTCTTT. Protein: CASSPGVVNTEAFF. The gene calls are TRBV5-4 and TRBJ1-1; tentatively, D is TRBD1 (6 bases). Germline V lookup: CDR1 SGHNT, CDR2 YYREEE (reference sequence). V was pared by 4 bases and J by 0 bases, with 10 bases between. CDR3 size: 14 residues. The full variable domain, with the rest looked up from reference TRBV5-4 and TRBJ1-1, is ETGVTQSPTHLIKTRGQQVTLRCSSQSGHNTVSWYQQALGQGPQFIFQYYREEENGRGNFPPRFSGLQFPNYSSELNVNALELDDSALYLCASSPGVVNTEAFFGQGTRLTVV.

This chain links TRBV6-1 with TRBJ1-2; no clear D. Trimming removed 2 bases at V and 4 bases at J, with 8 bases between. CDR1 is MNHNS, CDR2 SASEGT, per germline. The CDR3 runs 13 residues. CDR3 sequence (DNA): TGTGCCAGCAGTGAACCGTACGCCTATGGCTACACCTTC. This encodes CASSEPYAYGYTF.

The V gene is TRBV6-5, the J gene TRBJ1-2; D is uncertain. V was shortened by 4 bases and J by 6 bases, with 15 bases between the two germline ends. CDR1 is MNHEY and CDR2 is SVGAGI in the germline V gene. CDR3 length: 14 amino acids. CDR3 protein: CASSSLPGEHGYTF. The CDR3 DNA sequence: TGTGCCAGCAGTTCCCTGCCAGGCGAACATGGCTACACCTTC.

This clone turned up a few times. J is TRBJ1-3 and V is TRBV30; the match to TRBD1 covers 9 bases. The CDR3 loop spans 15 amino acids. J was trimmed by 8 bases and V by 5 bases; bases with no gene match: 13. Germline-derived CDR1 and CDR2 are GTSNPN and SVGIG (reference sequence). In DNA, the CDR3 is TGTGCCTGGGGGTCTCGGGACAGGGTGGCCGACACCATATATTTT. The encoded protein is CAWGSRDRVADTIYF.

This clone was counted a few times. Other DNA sequences within the sample encode an identical CDR3. This chain connects TRBV7-6 to TRBJ2-5, with D unclear. The germline gives CDR1 SGHVS, CDR2 FNYEAQ. With 5 bases removed from V and 5 bases from J, the gap between germline ends came to 9 bases. This CDR3 has 12 residues. The CDR3 DNA is TGTGCCAGCAGCGTAGGGTTGGAGACCCAGTACTTC. Its protein product is CASSVGLETQYF.

V usage is TRBV5-4 and J usage is TRBJ2-1, with 10 bases aligning to TRBD2. The germline gives CDR1 SGHNT, CDR2 YYREEE (reference sequence). CDR3 length equals 14 residues. The V segment lost 7 bases and the J segment 8 bases; nucleotides outside the gene matches: 9. CDR3 DNA sequence: TGTGCCAGCCCCGGGCTAGCGGGAGCCGATGAGCAGTTCTTC. It is translated as CASPGLAGADEQFF.

This clone has more than one count but fewer than ten. This same CDR3 is encoded by further DNA sequences in the sample. J is TRBJ2-7 and V is TRBV30, with D possibly matching TRBD1 (5 bases). V was trimmed by 4 bases and J by 0 bases, leaving 10 bases between them. CDR1 GTSNPN and CDR2 SVGIG come from the germline V gene (reference sequence). This CDR3 has 13 amino acids. The chain's CDR3 is CAWIGRDSYEQYF. Written as DNA, the CDR3 is TGTGCCTGGATTGGCAGGGACTCCTACGAGCAGTACTTC.

The chain employs TRBV5-4 and TRBJ2-7; TRBD1 is a possible D gene (5 bases). Trimming took 0 bases from V and 4 from J, leaving 8 bases between them. The CDR3 is made up of 13 amino acids. The germline gives CDR1 SGHNT, CDR2 YYREEE (reference sequence). The CDR3 here is CASSLVGRYEQYF. CDR3 nucleotides: TGTGCCAGCAGCTTGGTGGGGCGGTACGAGCAGTACTTC.

The V gene is TRBV29-1, the J gene TRBJ1-4; no reliable D call. The CDR3 spans 13 residues. V was cut by 4 bases and J by 6 bases, with 12 bases left in between. Germline loops: CDR1 SQVTM, CDR2 ANQGSEA. Here the CDR3 reads CSVAEETDEKLFF. In nucleotides, the CDR3 is TGCAGCGTTGCGGAGGAGACCGATGAAAAACTGTTTTTT. Filled out from reference TRBV29-1 and TRBJ1-4, the complete variable domain reads SAVISQKPSRDICQRGTSLTIQCQVDSQVTMMFWYRQQPGQSLTLIATANQGSEATYESGFVIDKFPISRPNLTFSTLTVSNMSPEDSSIYLCSVAEETDEKLFFGSGTQLSVL.

V is TRBV27 and J is TRBJ2-2; D is possibly TRBD1 or TRBD2 (5 bases each). V was cut by 7 bases and J by 9 bases, with 15 bases left in between. The CDR3 is 13 residues long. The germline V gene encodes CDR1 MNHEY and CDR2 SMNVEV (reference sequence). CDR3 amino acids: CASKGAGSRELFF. The CDR3 coding sequence is TGTGCCAGCAAAGGGGCAGGGAGTAGGGAGCTGTTTTTT.

The J gene is TRBJ2-7, the V gene TRBV11-2, with TRBD2 matching 9 bases. The CDR3 is 16 residues long. Looked up from germline, CDR1 is SGHAT and CDR2 is FQNNGV. The V segment lost 7 bases and the J segment 1 base; nucleotides outside the gene matches: 11. CDR3 in DNA: TGTGCCAGCATCCCTCCGACTAGCGGAGAATCCTACGAGCAGTACTTC. It codes for CASIPPTSGESYEQYF. Full variable domain (missing parts from reference TRBV11-2 and TRBJ2-7): EAGVAQSPRYKIIEKRQSVAFWCNPISGHATLYWYQQILGQGPKLLIQFQNNGVVDDSQLPKDRFSAERLKGVDSTLKIQPAKLEDSAVYLCASIPPTSGESYEQYFGPGTRLTVT.